The present TCR beta chain was sequenced within a study of blood T cell repertoires in COVID-19. About the research overall: Sources were T cells, B-cell-depleted T cells, or PBMCs; the material itself was cDNA or gDNA.

Participant reports of clinical history set cohort assignment. Per the original data handling: Estimated nucleated cell counts came from reference gene primer amplification. The assay was immunoSEQ multiplex PCR, and TCRdb's table has in-frame clones only and misses some. The DNA was the basis for D and trimming; V, J and clone size are from that table. The data contain approximately 160,000 clones, more than 75% of them seen just once; the ten biggest clones take up 5.5% to 8.5%. Germline loops: CDR1 SGHTA, CDR2 FQGTGA. The CDR3 sequence is 13 residues long. Trimming cost V 5 bases and J 7 bases, with 12 bases left between them.

Sequenced: PBMCs or T cells enriched from blood (not recorded which). This sequence originates from a woman aged 45-65 years who had recovered from COVID-19. The chain has TRBV7-3 and TRBJ2-4; maybe TRBD1 (5 bases). CDR3 DNA sequence: TGTGCCAGCAGCGAGGACCCAGGGAACATTCAGTACTTC. As protein: CASSEDPGNIQYF.